Shown below are 24 T cell receptor beta chains from a single sample sequenced in a study of CD8+CD57+ T cells in acquired aplastic anemia. Patients chosen for sequencing had CD8+CD57+ cells that had expanded, as shown by flow cytometry. Template material for TCR beta VDJ and CDR3 profiling consisted of genomic DNA. TCRdb re-called the reads through MiXCR, storing one row per CDR3 protein. The table shows around 200,000 distinct CDR3 sequences, with 65% occurring only once. The sequencing sample was made of sorted CD4+, CD8+, or CD8+CD57+ T cells (not recorded which) from PBMCs. The receptors here all came from a human donor with aplastic anemia.

This chain links TRBV19 with TRBJ1-1, with D hard to call. V was shortened by 3 bases and J by 4 bases, with 12 bases between the two germline ends. CDR1 LNHDA and CDR2 SQIVND come from the germline V gene (reference sequence). There are 14 residues in the CDR3. The DNA of the CDR3 is TGTGCCAGTAGTATTACGGTCGATAGCACTGAAGCTTTCTTT. It specifies CASSITVDSTEAFF.

The V and J genes are TRBV19 and TRBJ1-1; D perhaps matches TRBD1 (6 bases). V dropped 5 bases and J dropped 3 bases, with 16 bases sitting between them. The CDR3 is 15 residues long. CDR1 LNHDA and CDR2 SQIVND come from the germline V gene (reference sequence). For the CDR3, the DNA is TGTGCCAGTAGTGGACAGCTCCCCTGGGACACTGAAGCTTTCTTT. The encoded protein is CASSGQLPWDTEAFF. The whole variable domain, remainder taken from reference TRBV19 and TRBJ1-1, is DGGITQSPKYLFRKEGQNVTLSCEQNLNHDAMYWYRQDPGQGLRLIYYSQIVNDFQKGDIAEGYSVSREKKESFPLTVTSAQKNPTAFYLCASSGQLPWDTEAFFGQGTRLTVV.

In this sample, this clonotype turned up many times. The chain couples TRBV6-5 to TRBJ1-6; D call uncertain. V was shortened by 0 bases and J by 7 bases, with 10 bases between the two germline ends. CDR1 MNHEY and CDR2 SVGAGI come from the germline V gene. CDR3 length equals 15 residues. Written as DNA, the CDR3 is TGTGCCAGCAGTTACTCGGCAGCGGCCAATTCACCCCTCCACTTT. Translated: CASSYSAAANSPLHF.

The CDR3 DNA reads as TGTGCCACCAGCAGAGTTGAGGACAGGGAGATCTACAATGAGCAGTTCTTC. Encoded protein: CATSRVEDREIYNEQFF. This rearrangement joins TRBV15 to TRBJ2-1; 8 bases are a match to TRBD1. Germline V gives CDR1 LNHNV, CDR2 YYDKDF (reference sequence). This CDR3 spans 17 amino acids. V lost 1 base to trimming and J lost 3 bases; unmatched junction nucleotides: 8.

This rearrangement joins TRBV7-2 to TRBJ1-2; possible D gene TRBD1, 6 bases. Trimming removed 7 bases from V and 7 bases from J, with 16 bases in between. The CDR3 is 13 amino acids. Germline V lookup: CDR1 SGHTA, CDR2 FQGNSA. CDR3 residues: CASTPAGVAGYTF. Written as DNA, the CDR3 is TGTGCCAGCACCCCTGCAGGGGTGGCTGGCTACACCTTC.

This clonotype has a handful of counts. One junction end does not reproduce the germline sequence, and a read error may be involved. The chain uses TRBV7-7 and TRBJ2-5, with TRBD2 matching 11 bases. Germline-derived CDR1 and CDR2 are SSHAT and FNYEAQ (reference sequence). This CDR3 has 16 residues. CDR3 sequence reads: CASSLASSGGQETQYF. CDR3 bases: TGTGCTAGCAGCTTAGCGTCTAGCGGGGGGCAAGAGACCCAGTACTTC.

The rearrangement joins TRBV5-1 to TRBJ2-7, with TRBD1 identical over 7 bases. Germline V gene data show CDR1 as SGHRS and CDR2 as YFSETQ. The CDR3 runs 14 residues. The trim removed 4 bases at V and 6 bases at J, leaving 10 bases unmatched. The CDR3 spells CASSQPRTGSEQYF. The CDR3 DNA reads as TGCGCCAGCAGCCAGCCGAGGACAGGAAGCGAGCAGTACTTC.

At least ten counts were recorded for this clonotype. The CDR3 region has the DNA TGTGCCAGCAGCCTAGGGGTTACCTGGGAAGCTTTCTTT. This gives the protein CASSLGVTWEAFF. The rearrangement links TRBV11-2 to TRBJ1-1, with a possible D match to TRBD1 (5 bases). V was clipped by 5 bases and J by 8 bases, with 15 bases between them. The CDR3 has 13 amino acids. Germline CDR1 and CDR2: SGHAT and FQNNGV.

The chain employs TRBV7-2 and TRBJ2-7; D gene uncertain. Per germline, CDR1 SGHTA and CDR2 FQGNSA. CDR3 size: 13 residues. The V and J ends lost 1 base and 2 bases respectively, with 6 bases between them. CDR3 DNA: TGTGCCAGCAGCTTAGGGGATGCCTACGAGCAGTACTTC. Its translation: CASSLGDAYEQYF.

The V call is TRBV2, the J call TRBJ2-1; the match to TRBD1 covers 10 bases. The V gene's germline CDR1 is SNHLY and CDR2 FYNNEI. The CDR3 length is 15 residues. Germline trimming cut 8 bases from V and 4 bases from J; bases unmatched to any gene: 8. CDR3 nucleotide sequence: TGTGCCAGCCTTAAACCGGGACAGGGGTACAATGAGCAGTTCTTC. This sequence encodes CASLKPGQGYNEQFF.

The chain employs TRBV2 and TRBJ2-5; TRBD1 matches at 9 bases. The germline CDR1 and CDR2 sequences are SNHLY and FYNNEI. The CDR3 length is 13 residues. V lost 6 bases and J lost 4; bases outside the gene matches: 3. In DNA form, the CDR3 reads TGTGCCAGCAGCACAGGGGGCGCAGAGACCCAGTACTTC. It codes for CASSTGGAETQYF.

The V gene is TRBV7-8, the J gene TRBJ1-1; D might be TRBD1 (6 bases). The CDR3 has 14 amino acids. The germline V gene has CDR1 SGHVS and CDR2 FQNEAQ. V was cut by 5 bases and J by 4 bases, with 14 bases left in between. CDR3: CASSPWTVGTEAFF. The CDR3 DNA follows: TGTGCCAGCAGCCCGTGGACAGTCGGCACTGAAGCTTTCTTT.

The V and J genes are TRBV2 and TRBJ2-5, with 7 bases matching TRBD1. This CDR3 spans 14 amino acids. V gave up 8 bases and J gave up 0 bases; unmatched junction bases: 6. CDR1 and CDR2 (germline): SNHLY, FYNNEI. The CDR3 here is CASQDRSYQETQYF. In nucleotides, the CDR3 is TGTGCCAGCCAGGACAGGTCCTACCAAGAGACCCAGTACTTC. The full variable domain, its missing parts supplied by reference TRBV2 and TRBJ2-5, is EPEVTQTPSHQVTQMGQEVILRCVPISNHLYFYWYRQILGQKVEFLVSFYNNEISEKSEIFDDQFSVERPDGSNFTLKIRSTKLEDSAMYFCASQDRSYQETQYFGPGTRLLVL.

Only a few counts were recorded for this clonotype. This chain connects TRBV7-3 to TRBJ2-3; 9 positions agree with TRBD2. The CDR3 runs 14 residues. With 5 bases clipped from V and 6 bases from J, the junction kept 6 bases outside the gene matches. From germline, CDR1 is SGHTA and CDR2 FQGTGA. CDR3 amino acids: CASSARTSADTQYF. Here the CDR3 DNA reads TGTGCCAGCAGCGCCAGGACTAGCGCCGATACGCAGTATTTT.

The rearrangement joins TRBV12-3 or TRBV12-4 to TRBJ2-7; D remains ambiguous. With 1 base removed from V and 5 bases from J, the gap between germline ends came to 9 bases. CDR3 length: 13 residues. DNA of the CDR3: TGTGCCAGCAGTTTAGTAAGTGGTAACGAGCAGTACTTC. This translates into CASSLVSGNEQYF.

A few counts support this clonotype. In DNA, the CDR3 is TGCAGCGTTGCGGGCGACGAGAACTCCTACGAGCAGTACTTC. Its protein is CSVAGDENSYEQYF. This chain links TRBV29-1 with TRBJ2-7; D not resolved. Germline CDR1 SQVTM, CDR2 ANQGSEA. This CDR3 has 14 amino acids. The V gene lost 4 bases and the J gene lost 0 bases, with 13 bases spanning the gap.

The CDR3 loop is CASSNTGVGSPLHF. The DNA of the CDR3 is TGTGCCAGCAGTAATACAGGGGTAGGCTCACCCCTCCACTTT. The chain combines TRBV7-3 with TRBJ1-6; TRBD1 matches 7 bases. The V gene's germline CDR1 is SGHTA and CDR2 FQGTGA. Trimming at V came to 6 bases and at J to 10 bases, leaving 9 bases not matched to a gene. The CDR3 is 14 amino acids.

V usage is TRBV29-1 and J usage is TRBJ2-3; the match to TRBD1 covers 12 bases. Trimming removed 6 bases from V and 3 bases from J; junction bases left unmatched: 10. The CDR3 totals 16 residues. Germline lookup yields CDR1 SQVTM and CDR2 ANQGSEA. For the CDR3, the DNA is TGCAGCGTCGACCCGGGGACAGGGGGCTCGACAGATACGCAGTATTTT. Translated, it gives CSVDPGTGGSTDTQYF.

V gene TRBV25-1 combines with J gene TRBJ2-5; 7 bases fit TRBD2. V lost 3 bases, J lost 5 bases, and 6 bases stayed unmatched. The CDR3 extends over 14 amino acids. Germline CDR1 is MGHDK and CDR2 is SYGVNS. The CDR3 reads CASSDAGEEETQYF. The CDR3 DNA reads TGTGCCAGCAGTGATGCGGGAGAGGAGGAGACCCAGTACTTC.

CDR3 bases: TGTGCCAGCAGTGCAGGGGTTAACCACGAGCAGTACTTC. Translated: CASSAGVNHEQYF. The chain uses TRBV12-3 or TRBV12-4 and TRBJ2-7; D is possibly TRBD1 (6 bases). Trimming took 5 bases from V and 5 from J, leaving 13 bases between them. This CDR3 region has 13 residues.

This chain connects TRBV9 to TRBJ2-7, with 15 positions matching TRBD2. V lost 0 bases and J lost 7; bases outside the gene matches: 5. Germline V gene sequence: CDR1 SGDLS, CDR2 YYNGEE. There are 16 residues in the CDR3. CDR3 protein: CASSVAGLAGGGEQYF. CDR3 in DNA: TGTGCCAGCAGCGTAGCGGGACTAGCGGGAGGAGGTGAGCAGTACTTC. The complete variable domain, with remaining parts taken from reference TRBV9 and TRBJ2-7, reads DSGVTQTPKHLITATGQRVTLRCSPRSGDLSVYWYQQSLDQGLQFLIQYYNGEERAKGNILERFSAQQFPDLHSELNLSSLELGDSALYFCASSVAGLAGGGEQYFGPGTRLTVT.

This clonotype was seen more than once but under ten times. The CDR3: CASSAVTGGPYEQYF. CDR3 nucleotides: TGCGCCAGCAGTGCGGTCACAGGGGGCCCCTACGAGCAGTACTTC. The rearrangement uses TRBV10-2 and TRBJ2-7; 9 bases fit TRBD1. The CDR3 sequence is 15 residues long. V lost 4 bases, J lost 2 bases, and 6 bases stayed unmatched. CDR1 and CDR2 (germline): WSHSY, SAAADI.

The chain recombines TRBV9 with TRBJ2-7, with D possibly TRBD2 on 5 matching bases. Germline CDR1 SGDLS, CDR2 YYNGEE. This CDR3 region has 14 residues. Trimming cost V 1 base and J 2 bases, with 10 bases left between them. CDR3 nucleotides: TGTGCCAGCAGCGTACGAGCGGAAACCTACGAGCAGTACTTC. Protein: CASSVRAETYEQYF.

The chain employs TRBV19 and TRBJ1-1; D is ambiguous. There are 12 residues in the CDR3. V dropped 2 bases and J dropped 8 bases, with 9 bases sitting between them. The germline V gene has CDR1 LNHDA and CDR2 SQIVND (reference sequence). The CDR3 region is CASSINKAEAFF. Here the CDR3 DNA reads TGTGCCAGTAGTATAAACAAGGCAGAAGCTTTCTTT. Full variable domain (remainder filled in from reference TRBV19 and TRBJ1-1): DGGITQSPKYLFRKEGQNVTLSCEQNLNHDAMYWYRQDPGQGLRLIYYSQIVNDFQKGDIAEGYSVSREKKESFPLTVTSAQKNPTAFYLCASSINKAEAFFGQGTRLTVV.